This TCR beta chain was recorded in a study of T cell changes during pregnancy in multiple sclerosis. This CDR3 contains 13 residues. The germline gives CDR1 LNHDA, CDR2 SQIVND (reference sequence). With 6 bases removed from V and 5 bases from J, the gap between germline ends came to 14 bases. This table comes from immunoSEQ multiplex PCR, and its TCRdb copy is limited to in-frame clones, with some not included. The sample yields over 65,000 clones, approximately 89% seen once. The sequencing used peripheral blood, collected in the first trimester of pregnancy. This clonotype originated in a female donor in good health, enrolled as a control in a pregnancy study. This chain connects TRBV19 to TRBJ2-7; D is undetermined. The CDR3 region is CASSPPVGHEQYF. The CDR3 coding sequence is TGTGCCAGTAGCCCCCCGGTGGGCCACGAGCAGTACTTC.